This is a list of T cell receptor beta chains from one sample in a study of siplizumab effects on memory and regulatory T cells. The assay was immunoSEQ multiplex PCR, and TCRdb's table has in-frame clones only and misses some. The repertoire consists of over 65,000 clones, with around 93% occurring once and the leading ten covering approximately 17%. The sample taken for sequencing was CD8+ T cells sorted from blood. The origin of the receptors is a human donor in good health. Each CDR3 is given with its conserved first and last residue. The order of the fields is J gene, D gene, V gene, clone size, CDR3 DNA, CDR3 protein. D genes are given only for firm matches. Size tells how often a clone was seen (once, few, many) or the class of an expanded clone, and some rows leave it out.

TRBJ2-2 TRBD2 TRBV5-4 . TGTGCCAGCAGGACCGGGACTAGCGGGGCCGGGGAGCTGTTTTTT CASRTGTSGAGELFF
TRBJ2-1 TRBD2 TRBV5-1 . TGCGCCAGCAGCAGCGGGACTAGCGGGTACAATGAGCAGTTCTTC CASSSGTSGYNEQFF
TRBJ2-5 TRBD1 TRBV27 . TGTGCCAGCAGTTCGAGGGACAGAAGACAAGAGACCCAGTACTTC CASSSRDRRQETQYF
TRBJ1-1 . TRBV19 . TGTGCCAGTAGTATAGGGGAAGGTACTGAAGCTTTCTTT CASSIGEGTEAFF
TRBJ2-1 . TRBV9 . TGTGCCAGCAGTGGGCTCCAGGGGATTAATTACAATGAGCAGTTCTTC CASSGLQGINYNEQFF
TRBJ2-3 . TRBV29-1 . TGCAGCGTTGAAGGGGCAGGAAGCACAGATACGCAGTATTTT CSVEGAGSTDTQYF
TRBJ2-7 TRBD2 TRBV7-6 . TGTGCCAGCAGCTTAGGGGGGGGGACCTACGAGCAGTACTTC CASSLGGGTYEQYF
TRBJ2-7 TRBD1 TRBV28 . TGTGCCAGCACCTACGCTGGACAGGGCTACGAGCAGTACTTC CASTYAGQGYEQYF
TRBJ2-5 . TRBV7-3 . TGTGCCAGCAGCCCCGACGGACCCCAAGAGACCCAGTACTTC CASSPDGPQETQYF
TRBJ2-5 TRBD1 TRBV5-6 . TGTGCCAGCAGCTTCGGGACAGGACAAGAGACCCAGTACTTC CASSFGTGQETQYF
TRBJ1-4 . TRBV5-6 once TGTGCCAGCAGTTGGCAGGGTGCTGAAAAACTGTTTTTT CASSWQGAEKLFF
TRBJ2-7 . TRBV6-1 . TGTGCCAGCAGTGAACGTGGGGGCTATGGTTACGAGCAGTACTTC CASSERGGYGYEQYF
TRBJ2-3 . TRBV9 . TGTGCCAGCAGCGTAGGCACAGATACGCAGTATTTT CASSVGTDTQYF
TRBJ2-5 TRBD1 TRBV7-8 . TGTGCCAGCAGCGCACGCCGGACAGGGCAAGAGACCCAGTACTTC CASSARRTGQETQYF
TRBJ1-1 . TRBV9 . TGTGCCAGCAGCGTAGGTGGGGGGCTCGGCAGGAACACTGAAGCTTTCTTT CASSVGGGLGRNTEAFF
TRBJ2-5 TRBD2 TRBV7-2 . TGTGCCAGCAGCTCCTCTAGCGGAAGGGGAGAGACCCAGTACTTC CASSSSSGRGETQYF
TRBJ1-5 . TRBV6-6 . TGTGCCAGCAGTTACACTCCCGGACCAAGGCTACAGCCCCAGCATTTT CASSYTPGPRLQPQHF
TRBJ2-6 . TRBV4-1 . TGCGCCAGCAGCAACCCCGGGGCCCCGGTCCTGACTTTC CASSNPGAPVLTF
TRBJ2-1 TRBD1 TRBV5-4 . TGTGCCAGCAGTCCCGGGACAGGGATCCTTTTAGGAGAGTTCTTC CASSPGTGILLGEFF
TRBJ1-2 . TRBV9 . TGTGCCAGCAGCGGGGGGGCGTCAGACGGCTACACCTTC CASSGGASDGYTF
TRBJ2-2 TRBD2 TRBV7-8 . TGTGCCAGCAGCTTAGTTACTAGCGGGGCAGCGGGGGCGAACACCGGGGAGCTGTTTTTT CASSLVTSGAAGANTGELFF
TRBJ2-3 . TRBV14 once TGTGCCAGCAGCCACCTCTCCGGGCCAGATACGCAGTATTTT CASSHLSGPDTQYF
TRBJ1-2 . TRBV7-9 . TGTGCCAGCAGAGGACAGTATGGCTACACCTTC CASRGQYGYTF
TRBJ2-2 . TRBV27 . TGTGCCAGCAGTTTAGTCCCGAACACCGGGGAGCTGTTTTTT CASSLVPNTGELFF
TRBJ2-1 TRBD2 TRBV10-2 . TGCGCCAGCAGTGAGTCTTTCCGACTAGCGGGAGTCAATGAGCAGTTCTTC CASSESFRLAGVNEQFF
TRBJ2-7 . TRBV27 . TGTGCCAGCGGTCCGACCAACGAGCAGTACTTC CASGPTNEQYF
TRBJ2-1 TRBD2 TRBV11-3 . TGTGCCAGCAGCTTAGATCGGGGGGTAGGCTCCTACAATGAGCAGTTCTTC CASSLDRGVGSYNEQFF
TRBJ2-7 TRBD2 TRBV14 . TGTGCCAGCAGCCCTGGGACTAGCGGGAGCGACGAGCAGTACTTC CASSPGTSGSDEQYF
TRBJ2-7 TRBD1 TRBV6-1 . TGTGCCAGCAGTGCTGGACAGGGGGCCTACGAGCAGTACTTC CASSAGQGAYEQYF
TRBJ2-7 . TRBV13 . TGTGCCAGCAGGACAGCGGACTCCTACGAGCAGTACTTC CASRTADSYEQYF
TRBJ2-2 TRBD2 TRBV2 . TGTGCCAGCAGGATAGCGGGAGAAACCGGGGAGCTGTTTTTT CASRIAGETGELFF
TRBJ1-5 . TRBV5-6 . TGTGCCAGCAGCTTGGCGGCGGGGTTGAATCAGCCCCAGCATTTT CASSLAAGLNQPQHF
TRBJ1-2 . TRBV9 . TGTGCCAGCAGCGACGTGTTGGAGTATGGCTATGGCTACACCTTC CASSDVLEYGYGYTF
TRBJ2-7 . TRBV5-6 . TGTGCCAGCAGCTCGGTAGGGGGGTACGAGCAGTACTTC CASSSVGGYEQYF
TRBJ2-7 . TRBV5-6 . TGTGCCAGCAGCTTGTTGGTTGAAATCCCCGAGCAGTACTTC CASSLLVEIPEQYF
TRBJ2-2 . TRBV5-1 . TGCGCCAGCAGCTTGATCCCCGGGGAGCTGTTTTTT CASSLIPGELFF
TRBJ2-7 TRBD2 TRBV7-2 . TGTGCCAGCAGCCCGGGACTAGCGGGATCTTCCTACGAGCAGTACTTC CASSPGLAGSSYEQYF
TRBJ1-1 . TRBV11-2 . TGTGCCAGCAGCGTTAGAACATACGGGACGGTGAACACTGAAGCTTTCTTT CASSVRTYGTVNTEAFF
TRBJ2-7 . TRBV11-2 . TGTGCCAGCAGCCCCGACTACGAGCAGTACTTC CASSPDYEQYF
TRBJ2-5 . TRBV6-5 . TGTGCCAGCAGTTACACTAGTTGGGGGCCCCAAGAGACCCAGTACTTC CASSYTSWGPQETQYF
TRBJ2-2 . TRBV11-2 . TGTGCCAGCAGCTTAGCCTACACCGGGGAGCTGTTTTTT CASSLAYTGELFF
TRBJ2-1 TRBD2 TRBV7-9 . TGTGCCAGCAGCTTAACGGCTAGCGGGAGTGAGGCAGAGCAGTTCTTC CASSLTASGSEAEQFF
TRBJ2-2 . TRBV19 . TGTGCCAGTAGTAAGGGGTCCGGGGAGCTGTTTTTT CASSKGSGELFF
TRBJ2-1 . TRBV27 . TGTGCCAGCAGTACGGACTGGACCTCCTACAATGAGCAGTTCTTC CASSTDWTSYNEQFF
TRBJ2-1 TRBD2 TRBV5-4 . TGTGCCAGCAGCCCGCTTTGGGTACTAGCGGGAGACTCCTACAATGAGCAGTTCTTC CASSPLWVLAGDSYNEQFF
TRBJ2-7 TRBD2 TRBV19 . TGTGCCAGTAGGCTGACTAGCGGAAGCTACGAGCAGTACTTC CASRLTSGSYEQYF
TRBJ2-3 . TRBV7-2 . TGTGCCAGCAGCGAAACATCTCTAGCTTACTCCCCAGATACGCAGTATTTT CASSETSLAYSPDTQYF
TRBJ2-7 TRBD2 TRBV9 . TGTGCCAGCAGCGAGGGGCTAGCGGGAGGGCAGTACTTC CASSEGLAGGQYF
TRBJ2-1 TRBD2 TRBV19 . TGTGCCAGCGAGCGAGGGACTAGGGCCCCGGGGGAGCAGTTCTTC CASERGTRAPGEQFF